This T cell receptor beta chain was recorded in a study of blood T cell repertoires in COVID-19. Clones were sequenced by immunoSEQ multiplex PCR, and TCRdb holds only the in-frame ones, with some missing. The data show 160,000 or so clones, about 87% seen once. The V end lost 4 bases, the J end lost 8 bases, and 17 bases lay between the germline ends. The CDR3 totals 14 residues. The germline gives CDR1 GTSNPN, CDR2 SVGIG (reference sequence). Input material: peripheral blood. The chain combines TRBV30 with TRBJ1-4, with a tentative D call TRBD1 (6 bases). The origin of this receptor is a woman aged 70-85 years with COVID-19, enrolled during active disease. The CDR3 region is CAWKGAGGYEKLFF. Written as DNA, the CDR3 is TGTGCCTGGAAAGGGGCGGGGGGCTACGAAAAACTGTTTTTT. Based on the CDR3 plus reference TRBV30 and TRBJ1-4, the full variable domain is SQTIHQWPATLVQPVGSPLSLECTVEGTSNPNLYWYRQAAGRGLQLLFYSVGIGQISSEVPQNLSASRPQDRQFILSSKKLLLSDSGFYLCAWKGAGGYEKLFFGSGTQLSVL.